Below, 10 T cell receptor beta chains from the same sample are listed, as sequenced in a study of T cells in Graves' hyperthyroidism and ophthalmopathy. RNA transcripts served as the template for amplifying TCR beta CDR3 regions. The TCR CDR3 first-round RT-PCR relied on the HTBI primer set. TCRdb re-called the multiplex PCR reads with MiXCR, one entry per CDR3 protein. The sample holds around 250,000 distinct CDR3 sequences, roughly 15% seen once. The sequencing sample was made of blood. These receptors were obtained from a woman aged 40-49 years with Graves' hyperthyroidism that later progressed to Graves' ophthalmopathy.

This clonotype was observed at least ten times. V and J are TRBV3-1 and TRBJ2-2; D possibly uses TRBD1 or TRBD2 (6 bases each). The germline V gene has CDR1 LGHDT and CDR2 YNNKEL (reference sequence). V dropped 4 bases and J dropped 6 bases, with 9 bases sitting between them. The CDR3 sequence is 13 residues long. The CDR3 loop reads CASSPRGPGELFF. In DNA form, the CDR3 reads TGTGCCAGCAGCCCTCGGGGGCCCGGGGAGCTGTTTTTT.

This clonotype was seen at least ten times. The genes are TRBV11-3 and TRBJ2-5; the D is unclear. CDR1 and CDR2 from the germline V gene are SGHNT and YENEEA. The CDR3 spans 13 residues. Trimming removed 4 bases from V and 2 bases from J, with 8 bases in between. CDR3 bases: TGTGCCAGCAGCTCCCGGGCTCAAGAGACCCAGTACTTC. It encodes CASSSRAQETQYF.

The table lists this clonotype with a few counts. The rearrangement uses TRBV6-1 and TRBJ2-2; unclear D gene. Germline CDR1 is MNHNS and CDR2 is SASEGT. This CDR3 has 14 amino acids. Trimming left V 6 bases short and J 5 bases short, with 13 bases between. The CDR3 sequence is CASSRTPMTGELFF. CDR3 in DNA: TGTGCCAGCAGCCGCACACCTATGACCGGGGAGCTGTTTTTT.

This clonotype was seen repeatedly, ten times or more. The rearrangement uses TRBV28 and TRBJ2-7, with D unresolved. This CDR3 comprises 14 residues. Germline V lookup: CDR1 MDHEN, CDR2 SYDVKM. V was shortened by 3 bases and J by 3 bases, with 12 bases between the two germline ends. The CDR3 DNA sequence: TGTGCCAGCAGTTTCATAGGTCAGTTCTACGAGCAGTACTTC. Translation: CASSFIGQFYEQYF.

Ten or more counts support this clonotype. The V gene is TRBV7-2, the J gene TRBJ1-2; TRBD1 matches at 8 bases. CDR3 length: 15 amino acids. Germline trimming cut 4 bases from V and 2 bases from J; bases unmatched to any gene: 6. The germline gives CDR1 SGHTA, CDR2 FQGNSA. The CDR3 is CASSSPDRANYGYTF. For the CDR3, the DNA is TGTGCCAGCAGCTCCCCGGACAGGGCCAACTATGGCTACACCTTC.

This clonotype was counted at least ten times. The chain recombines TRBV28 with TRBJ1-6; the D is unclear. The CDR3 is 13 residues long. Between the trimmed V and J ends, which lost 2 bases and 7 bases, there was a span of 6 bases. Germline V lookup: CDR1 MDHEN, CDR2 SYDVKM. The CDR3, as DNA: TGTGCCAGCAGTTTACGGATAAATTCACCCCTCCACTTT. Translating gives CASSLRINSPLHF.

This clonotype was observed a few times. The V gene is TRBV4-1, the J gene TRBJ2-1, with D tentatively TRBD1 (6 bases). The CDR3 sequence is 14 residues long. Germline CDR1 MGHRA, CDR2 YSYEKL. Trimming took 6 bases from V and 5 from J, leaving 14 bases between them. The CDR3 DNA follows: TGCGCCAGCAGATACGGGACAACCAACAATGAGCAGTTCTTC. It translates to CASRYGTTNNEQFF.

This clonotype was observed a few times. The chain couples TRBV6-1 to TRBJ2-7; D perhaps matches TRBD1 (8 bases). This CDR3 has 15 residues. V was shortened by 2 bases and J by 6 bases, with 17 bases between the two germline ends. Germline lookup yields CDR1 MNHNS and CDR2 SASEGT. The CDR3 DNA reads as TGTGCCAGCAGTGAATTTGCGGGAGACAGGGGCGAGCAGTACTTC. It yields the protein CASSEFAGDRGEQYF.

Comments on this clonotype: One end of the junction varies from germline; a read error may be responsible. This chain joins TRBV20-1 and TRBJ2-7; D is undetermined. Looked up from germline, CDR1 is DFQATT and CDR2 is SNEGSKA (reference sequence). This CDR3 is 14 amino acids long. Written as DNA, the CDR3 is TGCAGTGCTAGATGGATGCGGACCTCCCTCGAGCACTACTTC. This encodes CSARWMRTSLEHYF.

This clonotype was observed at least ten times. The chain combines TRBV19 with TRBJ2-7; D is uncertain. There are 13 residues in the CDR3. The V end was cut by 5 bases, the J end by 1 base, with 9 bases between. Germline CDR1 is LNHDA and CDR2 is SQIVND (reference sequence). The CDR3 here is CASSWSDSYEQYF. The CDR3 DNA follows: TGTGCCAGTAGTTGGTCAGATTCCTACGAGCAGTACTTC.